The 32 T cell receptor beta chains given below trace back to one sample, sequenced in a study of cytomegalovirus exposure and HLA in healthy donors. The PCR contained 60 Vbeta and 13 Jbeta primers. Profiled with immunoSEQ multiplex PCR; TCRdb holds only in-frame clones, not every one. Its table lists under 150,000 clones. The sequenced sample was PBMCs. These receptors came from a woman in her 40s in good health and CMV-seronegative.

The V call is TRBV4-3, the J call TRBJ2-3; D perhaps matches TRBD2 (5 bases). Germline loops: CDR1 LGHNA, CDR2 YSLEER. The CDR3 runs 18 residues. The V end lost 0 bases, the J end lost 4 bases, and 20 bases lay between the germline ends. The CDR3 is CASSQERKASTSSDTQYF. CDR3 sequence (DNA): TGCGCCAGCAGCCAAGAAAGGAAAGCTAGCACGTCGTCAGATACGCAGTATTTT.

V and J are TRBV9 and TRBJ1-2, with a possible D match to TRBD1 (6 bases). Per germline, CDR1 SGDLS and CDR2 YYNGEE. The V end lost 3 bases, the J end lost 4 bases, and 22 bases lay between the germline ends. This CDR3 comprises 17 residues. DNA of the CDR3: TGTGCCAGCAGCGGAGGATCACAAAGGGGGGGAGTCTATGGCTACACCTTC. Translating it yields CASSGGSQRGGVYGYTF. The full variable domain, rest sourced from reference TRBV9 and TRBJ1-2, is DSGVTQTPKHLITATGQRVTLRCSPRSGDLSVYWYQQSLDQGLQFLIQYYNGEERAKGNILERFSAQQFPDLHSELNLSSLELGDSALYFCASSGGSQRGGVYGYTFGSGTRLTVV.

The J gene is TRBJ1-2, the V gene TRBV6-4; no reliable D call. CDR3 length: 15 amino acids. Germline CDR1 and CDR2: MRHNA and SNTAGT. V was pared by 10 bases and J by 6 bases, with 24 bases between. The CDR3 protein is CATTPNPGIWNGYTF. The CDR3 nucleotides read TGTGCCACCACACCTAACCCCGGGATCTGGAATGGCTACACCTTC.

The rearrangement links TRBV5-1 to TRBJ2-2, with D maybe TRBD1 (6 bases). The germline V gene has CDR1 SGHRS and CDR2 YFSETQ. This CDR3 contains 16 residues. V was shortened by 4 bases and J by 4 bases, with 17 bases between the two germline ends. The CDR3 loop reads CASSIGQLSGTGELFF. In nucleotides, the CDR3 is TGCGCCAGCAGCATCGGACAGTTAAGCGGCACCGGGGAGCTGTTTTTT.

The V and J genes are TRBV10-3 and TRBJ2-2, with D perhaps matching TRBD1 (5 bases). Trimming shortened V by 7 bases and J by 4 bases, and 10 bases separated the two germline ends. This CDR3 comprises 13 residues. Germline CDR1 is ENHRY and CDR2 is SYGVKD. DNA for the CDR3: TGTGCCATCAAAGGGGCTGGCACCGGGGAGCTGTTTTTT. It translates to CAIKGAGTGELFF.

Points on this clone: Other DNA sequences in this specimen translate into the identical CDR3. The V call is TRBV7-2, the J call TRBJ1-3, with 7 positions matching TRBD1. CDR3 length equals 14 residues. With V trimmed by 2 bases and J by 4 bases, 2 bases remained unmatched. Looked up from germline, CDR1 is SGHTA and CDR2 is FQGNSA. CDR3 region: CASSLRTGGNTIYF. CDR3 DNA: TGTGCCAGCAGCTTAAGGACAGGAGGAAACACCATATATTTT.

The CDR3 coding sequence is TGTGCCATCAGACAAACAGGGGGCCGCGATGGCTACACCTTC. It codes for CAIRQTGGRDGYTF. The V gene is TRBV10-3, the J gene TRBJ1-2; TRBD1 aligns across 9 bases. V gave up 6 bases and J gave up 6 bases; unmatched junction bases: 8. The CDR3 is 14 amino acids. Germline V gives CDR1 ENHRY, CDR2 SYGVKD.

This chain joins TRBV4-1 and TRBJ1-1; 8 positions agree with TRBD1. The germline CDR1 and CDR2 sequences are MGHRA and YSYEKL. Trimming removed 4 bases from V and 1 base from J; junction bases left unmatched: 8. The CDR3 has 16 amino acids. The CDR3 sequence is CASSLGQGNSNTEAFF. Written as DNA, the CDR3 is TGCGCCAGCAGCCTTGGACAGGGAAATTCGAACACTGAAGCTTTCTTT.

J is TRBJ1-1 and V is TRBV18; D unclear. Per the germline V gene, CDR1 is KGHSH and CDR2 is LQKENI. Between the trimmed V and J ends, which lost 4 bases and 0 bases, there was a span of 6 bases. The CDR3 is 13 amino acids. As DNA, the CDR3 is TGTGCCAGCTCACGTACGGTGAACACTGAAGCTTTCTTT. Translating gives CASSRTVNTEAFF.

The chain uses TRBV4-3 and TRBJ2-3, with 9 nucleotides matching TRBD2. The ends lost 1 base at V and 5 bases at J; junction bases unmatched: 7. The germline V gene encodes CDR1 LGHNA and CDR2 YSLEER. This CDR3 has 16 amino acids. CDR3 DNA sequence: TGCGCCAGCAGCCAAGTTCGCGGGGGGGCTGGAGATACGCAGTATTTT. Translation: CASSQVRGGAGDTQYF.

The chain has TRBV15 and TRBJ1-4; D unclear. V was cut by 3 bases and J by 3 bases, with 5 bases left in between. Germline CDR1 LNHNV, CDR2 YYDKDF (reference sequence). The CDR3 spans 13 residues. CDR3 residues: CATSRGANEKLFF. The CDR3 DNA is TGTGCCACCAGCAGGGGAGCTAATGAAAAACTGTTTTTT. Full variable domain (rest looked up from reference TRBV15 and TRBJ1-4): DAMVIQNPRYQVTQFGKPVTLSCSQTLNHNVMYWYQQKSSQAPKLLFHYYDKDFNNEADTPDNFQSRRPNTSFCFLDIRSPGLGDTAMYLCATSRGANEKLFFGSGTQLSVL.

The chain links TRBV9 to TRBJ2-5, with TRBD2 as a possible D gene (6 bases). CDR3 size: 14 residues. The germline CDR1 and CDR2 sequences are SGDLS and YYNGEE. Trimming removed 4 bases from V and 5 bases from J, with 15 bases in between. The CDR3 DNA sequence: TGTGCCAGCAGCCCGGGGTCCCGGGAGGAGACCCAGTACTTC. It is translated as CASSPGSREETQYF. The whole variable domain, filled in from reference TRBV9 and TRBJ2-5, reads DSGVTQTPKHLITATGQRVTLRCSPRSGDLSVYWYQQSLDQGLQFLIQYYNGEERAKGNILERFSAQQFPDLHSELNLSSLELGDSALYFCASSPGSREETQYFGPGTRLLVL.

CDR3 nucleotides: TGTGCCAGCAGCCGGGGACAGGGATCTTACGAGCAGTACGTC. Translation gives CASSRGQGSYEQYV. The chain joins TRBV6-5 to TRBJ2-7; 9 nucleotides line up with TRBD1. V shed 6 bases, J shed 4 bases, and the junction held 7 bases outside the gene matches. Germline assignment: CDR1 MNHEY and CDR2 SVGAGI. This CDR3 has 14 residues.

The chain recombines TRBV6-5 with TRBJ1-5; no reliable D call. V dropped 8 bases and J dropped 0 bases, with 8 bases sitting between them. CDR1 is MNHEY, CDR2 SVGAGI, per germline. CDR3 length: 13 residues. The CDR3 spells CASQRNSNQPQHF. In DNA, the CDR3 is TGTGCCAGCCAGAGGAATAGCAATCAGCCCCAGCATTTT.

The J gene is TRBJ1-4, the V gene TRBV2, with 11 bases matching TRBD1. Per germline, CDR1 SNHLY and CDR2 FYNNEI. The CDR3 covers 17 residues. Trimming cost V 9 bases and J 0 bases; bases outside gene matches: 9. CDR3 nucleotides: TGTGCCAGTAAGAGGACAGGGGGCCGTGCAACTAATGAAAAACTGTTTTTT. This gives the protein CASKRTGGRATNEKLFF.

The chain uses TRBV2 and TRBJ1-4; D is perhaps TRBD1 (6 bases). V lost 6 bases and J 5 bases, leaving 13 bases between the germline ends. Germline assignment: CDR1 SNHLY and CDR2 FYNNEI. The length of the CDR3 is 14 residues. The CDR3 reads CASRTGTNNEKLFF. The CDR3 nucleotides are TGTGCCAGCAGGACCGGGACAAACAATGAAAAACTGTTTTTT.

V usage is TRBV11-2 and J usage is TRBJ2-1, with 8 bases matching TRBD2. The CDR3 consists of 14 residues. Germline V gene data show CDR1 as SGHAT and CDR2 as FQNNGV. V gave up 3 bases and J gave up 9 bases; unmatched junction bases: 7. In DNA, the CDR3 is TGTGCCAGCAGCTTCCGGGGGGGCCGAACTGAGCAGTTCTTC. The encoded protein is CASSFRGGRTEQFF.

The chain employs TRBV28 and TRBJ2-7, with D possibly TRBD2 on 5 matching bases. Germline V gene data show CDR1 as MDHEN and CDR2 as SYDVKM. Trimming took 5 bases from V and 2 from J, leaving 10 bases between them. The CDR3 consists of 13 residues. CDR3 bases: TGTGCCAGCAGTGTGGGGAGTACCTACGAGCAGTACTTC. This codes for CASSVGSTYEQYF.

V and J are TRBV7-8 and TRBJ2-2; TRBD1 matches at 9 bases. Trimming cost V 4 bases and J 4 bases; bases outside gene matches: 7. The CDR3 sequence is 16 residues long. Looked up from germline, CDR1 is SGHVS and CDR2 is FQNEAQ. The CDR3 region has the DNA TGTGCCAGCAGCTCGGGACAGGGAGTAGGCACCGGGGAGCTGTTTTTT. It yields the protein CASSSGQGVGTGELFF.

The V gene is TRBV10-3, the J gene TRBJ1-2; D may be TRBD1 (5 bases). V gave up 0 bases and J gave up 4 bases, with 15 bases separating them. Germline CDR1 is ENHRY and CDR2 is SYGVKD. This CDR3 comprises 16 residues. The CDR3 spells CAISESWKGEGYGYTF. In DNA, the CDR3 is TGTGCCATCAGTGAGTCTTGGAAAGGGGAGGGCTATGGCTACACCTTC.

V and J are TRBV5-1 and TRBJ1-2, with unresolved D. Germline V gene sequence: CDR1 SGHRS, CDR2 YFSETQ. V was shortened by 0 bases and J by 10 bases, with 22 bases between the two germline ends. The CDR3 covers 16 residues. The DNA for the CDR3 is TGCGCCAGCAGCTTGGGCTTAACCTCGGGTCTGGGTAACTACACCTTC. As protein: CASSLGLTSGLGNYTF.

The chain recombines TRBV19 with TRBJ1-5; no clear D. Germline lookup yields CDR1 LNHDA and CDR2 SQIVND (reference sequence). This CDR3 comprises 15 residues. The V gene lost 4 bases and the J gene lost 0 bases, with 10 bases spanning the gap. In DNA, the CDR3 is TGTGCCAGTAGTACCGGCCACTATAGCAATCAGCCCCAGCATTTT. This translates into CASSTGHYSNQPQHF.

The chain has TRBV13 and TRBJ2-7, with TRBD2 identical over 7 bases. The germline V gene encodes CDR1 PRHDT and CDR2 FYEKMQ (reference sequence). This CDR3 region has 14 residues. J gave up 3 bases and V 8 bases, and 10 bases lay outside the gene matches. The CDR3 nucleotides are TGTGCCAGCCTTAGGCGGGGGACCGACTACGAGCAGTACTTC. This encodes CASLRRGTDYEQYF.

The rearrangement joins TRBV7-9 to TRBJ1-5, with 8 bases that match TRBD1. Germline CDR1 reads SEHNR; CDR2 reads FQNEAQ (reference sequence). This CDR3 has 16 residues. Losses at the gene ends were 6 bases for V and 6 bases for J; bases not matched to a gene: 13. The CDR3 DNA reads TGTGCCAGCAGTAAAAAGGCAGGGGGCCCTTTTCAGCCCCAGCATTTT. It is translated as CASSKKAGGPFQPQHF. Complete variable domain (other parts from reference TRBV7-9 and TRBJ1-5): DTGVSQNPRHKITKRGQNVTFRCDPISEHNRLYWYRQTLGQGPEFLTYFQNEAQLEKSRLLSDRFSAERPKGSFSTLEIQRTEQGDSAMYLCASSKKAGGPFQPQHFGDGTRLSIL.

Written as DNA, the CDR3 is TGTGCCAGCACCAACAACGGGGGGAACACTGAAGCTTTCTTT. It codes for CASTNNGGNTEAFF. The chain couples TRBV28 to TRBJ1-1; tentatively, D is TRBD1 (5 bases). Germline values: CDR1 MDHEN, CDR2 SYDVKM. This CDR3 spans 14 amino acids. The V and J ends lost 7 bases and 1 base respectively, with 13 bases between them. Full variable domain (rest looked up from reference TRBV28 and TRBJ1-1): DVKVTQSSRYLVKRTGEKVFLECVQDMDHENMFWYRQDPGLGLRLIYFSYDVKMKEKGDIPEGYSVSREKKERFSLILESASTNQTSMYLCASTNNGGNTEAFFGQGTRLTVV.

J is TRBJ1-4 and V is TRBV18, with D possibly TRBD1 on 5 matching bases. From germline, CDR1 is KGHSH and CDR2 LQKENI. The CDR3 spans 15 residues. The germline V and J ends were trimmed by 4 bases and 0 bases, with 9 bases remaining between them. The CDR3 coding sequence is TGTGCCAGCTCACTAACAGGACCAACTAATGAAAAACTGTTTTTT. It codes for CASSLTGPTNEKLFF.

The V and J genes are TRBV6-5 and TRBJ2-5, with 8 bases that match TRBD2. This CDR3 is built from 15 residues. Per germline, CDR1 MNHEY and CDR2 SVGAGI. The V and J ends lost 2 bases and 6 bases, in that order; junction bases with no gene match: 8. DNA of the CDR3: TGTGCCAGCAGTTACGATAGCGGGGTTCAAAAGACCCAGTACTTC. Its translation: CASSYDSGVQKTQYF.

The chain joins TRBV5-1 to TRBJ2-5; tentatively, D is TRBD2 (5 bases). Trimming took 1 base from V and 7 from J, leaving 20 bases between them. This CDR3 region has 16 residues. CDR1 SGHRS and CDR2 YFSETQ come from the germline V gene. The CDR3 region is CASSLPPHGGGWTQYF. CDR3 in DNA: TGCGCCAGCAGCTTGCCACCACACGGAGGCGGATGGACCCAGTACTTC.

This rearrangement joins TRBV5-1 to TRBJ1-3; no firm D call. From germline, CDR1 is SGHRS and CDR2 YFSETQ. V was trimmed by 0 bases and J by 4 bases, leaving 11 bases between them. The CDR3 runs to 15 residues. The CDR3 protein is CASSLVSGPGNTIYF. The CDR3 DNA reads TGCGCCAGCAGCTTGGTCTCGGGTCCCGGAAACACCATATATTTT.

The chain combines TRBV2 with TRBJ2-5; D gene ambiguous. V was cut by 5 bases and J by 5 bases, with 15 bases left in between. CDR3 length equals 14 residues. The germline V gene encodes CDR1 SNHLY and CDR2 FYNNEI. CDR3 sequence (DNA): TGTGCCAGCAGTCCAGACTTAGGAGTGGAGACCCAGTACTTC. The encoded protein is CASSPDLGVETQYF.

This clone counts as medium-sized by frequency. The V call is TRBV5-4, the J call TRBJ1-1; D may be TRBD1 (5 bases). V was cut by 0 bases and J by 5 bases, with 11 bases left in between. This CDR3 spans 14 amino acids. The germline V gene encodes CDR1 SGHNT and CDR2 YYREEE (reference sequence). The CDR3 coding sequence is TGTGCCAGCAGCTTGGGGGGCGCGAGGACTGAAGCTTTCTTT. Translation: CASSLGGARTEAFF.

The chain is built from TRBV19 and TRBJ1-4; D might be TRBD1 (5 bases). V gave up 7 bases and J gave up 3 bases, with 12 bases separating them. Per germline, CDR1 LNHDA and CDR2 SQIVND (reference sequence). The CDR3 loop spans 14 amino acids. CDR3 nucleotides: TGTGCCAGTACCCCGACAGTGTCTAATGAAAAACTGTTTTTT. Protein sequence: CASTPTVSNEKLFF.